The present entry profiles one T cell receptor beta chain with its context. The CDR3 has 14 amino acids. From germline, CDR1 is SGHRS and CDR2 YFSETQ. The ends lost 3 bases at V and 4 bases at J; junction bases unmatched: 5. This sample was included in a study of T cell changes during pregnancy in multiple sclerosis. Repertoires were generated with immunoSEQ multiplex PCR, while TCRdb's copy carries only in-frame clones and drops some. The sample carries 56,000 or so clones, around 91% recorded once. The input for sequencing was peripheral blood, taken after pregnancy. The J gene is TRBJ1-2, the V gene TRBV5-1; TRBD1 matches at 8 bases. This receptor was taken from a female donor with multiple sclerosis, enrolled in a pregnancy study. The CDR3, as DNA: TGCGCCAGCAGCTCGGACAGGGAACTCTATGGCTACACCTTC. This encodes CASSSDRELYGYTF.